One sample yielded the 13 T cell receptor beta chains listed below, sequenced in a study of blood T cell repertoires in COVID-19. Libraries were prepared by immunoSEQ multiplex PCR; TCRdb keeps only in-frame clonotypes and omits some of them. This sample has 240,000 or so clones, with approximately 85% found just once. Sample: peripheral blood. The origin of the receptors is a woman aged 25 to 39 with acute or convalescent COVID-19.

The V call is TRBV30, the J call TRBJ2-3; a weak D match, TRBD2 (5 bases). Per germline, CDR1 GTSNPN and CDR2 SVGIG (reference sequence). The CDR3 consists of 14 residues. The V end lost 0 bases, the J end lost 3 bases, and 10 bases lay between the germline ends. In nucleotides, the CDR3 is TGTGCCTGGAGTGTATCCGGGATAACAGATACGCAGTATTTT. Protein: CAWSVSGITDTQYF.

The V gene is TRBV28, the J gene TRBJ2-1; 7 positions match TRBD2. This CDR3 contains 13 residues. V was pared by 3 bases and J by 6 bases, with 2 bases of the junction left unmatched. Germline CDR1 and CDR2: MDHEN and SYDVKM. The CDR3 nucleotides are TGTGCCAGCAGTTTGGGGGGGTCCAATGAGCAGTTCTTC. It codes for CASSLGGSNEQFF.

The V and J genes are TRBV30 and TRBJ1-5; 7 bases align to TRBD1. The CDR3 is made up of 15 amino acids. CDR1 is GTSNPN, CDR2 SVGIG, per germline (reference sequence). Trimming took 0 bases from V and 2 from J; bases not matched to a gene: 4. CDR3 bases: TGTGCCTGGAGTGTACTTCAGGGGGGCAATCAGCCCCAGCATTTT. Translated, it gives CAWSVLQGGNQPQHF. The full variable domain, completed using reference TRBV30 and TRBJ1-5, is SQTIHQWPATLVQPVGSPLSLECTVEGTSNPNLYWYRQAAGRGLQLLFYSVGIGQISSEVPQNLSASRPQDRQFILSSKKLLLSDSGFYLCAWSVLQGGNQPQHFGDGTRLSIL.

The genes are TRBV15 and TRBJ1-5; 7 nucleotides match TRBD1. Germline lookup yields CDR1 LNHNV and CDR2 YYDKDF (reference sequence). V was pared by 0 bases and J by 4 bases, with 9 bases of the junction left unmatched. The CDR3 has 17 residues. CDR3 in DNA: TGTGCCACCAGCAGAGATGAGGGGGCGCGGGGAAATCAGCCCCAGCATTTT. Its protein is CATSRDEGARGNQPQHF.

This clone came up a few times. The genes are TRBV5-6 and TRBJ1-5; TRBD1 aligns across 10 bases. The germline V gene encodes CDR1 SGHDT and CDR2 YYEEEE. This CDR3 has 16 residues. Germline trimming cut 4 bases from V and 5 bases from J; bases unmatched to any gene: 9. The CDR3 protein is CASSLDSGTGDQPQHF. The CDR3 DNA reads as TGTGCCAGCAGCCTCGACTCCGGGACAGGGGATCAGCCCCAGCATTTT.

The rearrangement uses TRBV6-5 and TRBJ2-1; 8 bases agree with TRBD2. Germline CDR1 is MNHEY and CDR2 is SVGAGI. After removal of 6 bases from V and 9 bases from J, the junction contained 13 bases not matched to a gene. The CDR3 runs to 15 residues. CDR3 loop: CASRGGLAGVGEQFF. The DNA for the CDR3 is TGTGCCAGCAGAGGAGGGCTAGCGGGCGTCGGTGAGCAGTTCTTC.

In DNA form, the CDR3 reads TGTGCCAGCAGCAAAGGACTAGCGGGATACCCCGAGCAGTACTTC. It encodes CASSKGLAGYPEQYF. The chain combines TRBV3-1 (or the pseudogene TRBV3-2) with TRBJ2-7; 12 bases fit TRBD2. The CDR3 is 15 residues long. Unmatched junction bases numbered 8, after V lost 5 bases and J lost 6 bases. The germline V gene has CDR1 LGHDT and CDR2 YNNKEL (reference sequence).

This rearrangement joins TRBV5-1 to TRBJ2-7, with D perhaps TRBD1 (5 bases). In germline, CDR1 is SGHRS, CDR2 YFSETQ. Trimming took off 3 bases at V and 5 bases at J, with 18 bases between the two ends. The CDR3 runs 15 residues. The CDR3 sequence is CASSYRPAGKDEQYF. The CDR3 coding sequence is TGCGCCAGCAGCTACCGCCCGGCAGGGAAGGACGAGCAGTACTTC.

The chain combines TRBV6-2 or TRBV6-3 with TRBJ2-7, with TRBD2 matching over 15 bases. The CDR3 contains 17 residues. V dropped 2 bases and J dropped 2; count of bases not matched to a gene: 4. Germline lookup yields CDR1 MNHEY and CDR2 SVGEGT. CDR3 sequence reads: CASSYPRTSGRAYEQYF. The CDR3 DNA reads TGTGCCAGCAGTTACCCTCGGACTAGCGGGAGGGCCTACGAGCAGTACTTC.

This CDR3 reads CASSIGVSSYNEQFF. In DNA form, the CDR3 reads TGTGCCAGTAGTATCGGAGTAAGCTCCTACAATGAGCAGTTCTTC. The chain employs TRBV19 and TRBJ2-1; the D is unclear. CDR1 LNHDA and CDR2 SQIVND come from the germline V gene (reference sequence). The germline V and J ends were trimmed by 3 bases and 0 bases, with 9 bases remaining between them. CDR3 length: 15 amino acids.

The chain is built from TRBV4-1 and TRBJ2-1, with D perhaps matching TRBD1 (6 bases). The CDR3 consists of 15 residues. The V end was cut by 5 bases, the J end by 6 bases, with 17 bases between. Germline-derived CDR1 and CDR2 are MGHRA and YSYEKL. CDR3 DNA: TGCGCCAGCAGCATCTCCTCCAGGGGAAGCAATGAGCAGTTCTTC. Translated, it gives CASSISSRGSNEQFF.

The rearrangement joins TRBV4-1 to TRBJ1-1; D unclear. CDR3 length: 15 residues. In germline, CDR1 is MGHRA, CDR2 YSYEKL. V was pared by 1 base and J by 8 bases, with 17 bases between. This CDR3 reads CASSQGMQARFEAFF. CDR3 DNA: TGCGCCAGCAGCCAAGGTATGCAGGCCCGCTTCGAAGCTTTCTTT.

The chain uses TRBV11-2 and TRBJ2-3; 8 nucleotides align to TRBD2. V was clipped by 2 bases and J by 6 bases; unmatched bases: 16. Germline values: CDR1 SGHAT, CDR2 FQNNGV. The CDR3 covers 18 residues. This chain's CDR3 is CASSLLSSGTRYADTQYF. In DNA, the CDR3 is TGTGCCAGCAGCTTATTGTCATCCGGGACTAGATACGCCGATACGCAGTATTTT.